This is a list of T cell receptor beta chains from one sample in a study of beta chain features in type 1 diabetes. Using immunoSEQ multiplex PCR, the repertoire was profiled, and TCRdb retains in-frame clones only, with some absent. The sample consists of tens of thousands of clones, 55% to 70% of them appearing once. Material: stem cell memory CD4+ T cells from blood. Source of these receptors: a woman aged 25 to 39 with type 1 diabetes. Both conserved end residues are part of each CDR3. A D gene is named only where the DNA matches it firmly. Clone size appears in some rows only: once, few, many, or a class for an expanded clone.

>TRBJ2-1|TRBD2|TRBV18|-
CASSPGGTSGYEQFF
TGTGCCAGCTCACCGGGGGGAACTAGCGGGTACGAGCAGTTCTTC
>TRBJ2-1|-|TRBV30|-
CAWSDTLYNEQFF
TGTGCCTGGAGTGATACTTTATACAATGAGCAGTTCTTC
>TRBJ2-5|TRBD2|TRBV27|-
CASSFWAGGRQETQYF
TGTGCCAGCAGTTTTTGGGCGGGAGGACGTCAAGAGACCCAGTACTTC
>TRBJ1-5|TRBD1|TRBV19|few
CASSRGQGAYQPQHF
TGTGCCAGTAGTAGGGGACAGGGGGCCTATCAGCCCCAGCATTTT
>TRBJ2-7|TRBD1|TRBV7-2|-
CASSLDTRTGPNSYEQYF
TGTGCCAGCAGCTTAGATACCCGGACAGGGCCGAACTCCTACGAGCAGTACTTC
>TRBJ1-1|TRBD1|TRBV10-3|few
CAIRGQGRITEAFF
TGTGCCATCAGGGGACAGGGGAGGATCACTGAAGCTTTCTTT
>TRBJ2-7|-|TRBV20-1|-
CSAGDWYEQYF
TGCAGTGCGGGGGACTGGTACGAGCAGTACTTC
>TRBJ2-7|TRBD1|TRBV30|-
CAWTRQGFPYEQYF
TGTGCCTGGACCCGACAGGGATTTCCATACGAGCAGTACTTC
>TRBJ1-2|-|TRBV18|-
CASSPRPQDGYTF
TGTGCCAGCTCACCACGGCCTCAGGATGGCTACACCTTC
>TRBJ1-2|TRBD1|TRBV28|-
CASSLQGARGYTF
TGTGCCAGCAGTTTACAGGGGGCGAGAGGCTACACCTTC
>TRBJ1-4|-|TRBV28|once
CASSSRHEKLFF
TGTGCCAGCAGTTCCCGACACGAAAAACTGTTTTTT
>TRBJ2-7|TRBD1|TRBV6-5|few
CASSSYDRGTYEQYF
TGTGCCAGCAGTTCGTACGACAGGGGGACCTACGAGCAGTACTTC
>TRBJ2-3|-|TRBV7-9|-
CASSLDSARGGTDTQYF
TGTGCCAGCAGCTTAGATTCCGCCAGGGGAGGCACAGATACGCAGTATTTT
>TRBJ2-7|TRBD2|TRBV7-2|-
CASGKLAGPYEQYF
TGTGCCAGCGGCAAACTAGCGGGACCTTACGAGCAGTACTTC
>TRBJ2-5|TRBD2|TRBV27|-
CASGTREGRETQYF
TGTGCCAGCGGAACGAGGGAGGGCAGGGAGACCCAGTACTTC
>TRBJ2-7|-|TRBV10-3|-
CAISERVPYEQYF
TGTGCCATCAGTGAGCGAGTTCCCTACGAGCAGTACTTC
>TRBJ1-2|-|TRBV18|few
CASSPTQKGGKYTF
TGTGCCAGCTCACCGACACAGAAGGGGGGGAAGTACACCTTC
>TRBJ1-1|TRBD1|TRBV5-1|-
CASSDRGTGTEAFF
TGCGCCAGCAGCGACAGGGGTACGGGCACTGAAGCTTTCTTT
>TRBJ2-7|-|TRBV11-3|-
CASSTQDEQYF
TGTGCCAGCAGCACACAAGACGAGCAGTACTTC
>TRBJ2-3|TRBD2|TRBV2|-
CASSESSGSTDTQYF
TGTGCCAGCAGTGAATCTAGCGGGAGTACAGATACGCAGTATTTT
>TRBJ1-2|TRBD1|TRBV19|-
CASTPDRVLYGYTF
TGTGCCAGTACCCCGGACAGGGTATTATACGGCTACACCTTC
>TRBJ2-3|TRBD2|TRBV2|-
CASSRTSGSTDTQYF
TGTGCCAGCAGCCGAACTAGCGGCAGCACAGATACGCAGTATTTT
>TRBJ2-2|TRBD1|TRBV2|-
CASSPQGAGTGELFF
TGTGCCAGCAGTCCCCAGGGGGCGGGCACCGGGGAGCTGTTTTTT
>TRBJ2-7|-|TRBV28|-
CASSFTYNEQYF
TGTGCCAGCAGTTTTACATATAACGAGCAGTACTTC
>TRBJ2-2|-|TRBV5-1|-
CASSPPRQNTGELFF
TGCGCCAGCAGTCCCCCGCGGCAGAACACCGGGGAGCTGTTTTTT
>TRBJ1-4|TRBD1|TRBV5-1|-
CASRGQGAATNEKLFF
TGCGCCAGCAGGGGACAGGGGGCCGCAACTAATGAAAAACTGTTTTTT
>TRBJ1-2|-|TRBV9|-
CASSVVQAHGYTF
TGTGCCAGCAGCGTAGTACAGGCCCATGGCTACACCTTC
>TRBJ2-5|-|TRBV5-1|few
CASSLGGGETQYF
TGCGCCAGCAGCTTGGGGGGCGGAGAGACCCAGTACTTC
>TRBJ1-1|TRBD1|TRBV28|few
CASSPWTGRGTEAFF
TGTGCCAGCAGTCCCTGGACAGGGCGCGGCACTGAAGCTTTCTTT
>TRBJ2-7|TRBD1|TRBV6-5|-
CASSPTPGGTYEQYF
TGTGCCAGCAGTCCCACCCCAGGGGGTACCTACGAGCAGTACTTC
>TRBJ2-7|-|TRBV7-8|-
CASSYYGFTREQYF
TGTGCCAGCAGCTACTATGGATTTACGAGGGAGCAGTACTTC
>TRBJ2-7|TRBD1|TRBV29-1|few
CSVEDVVQGAPFSYEQYF
TGCAGCGTTGAAGATGTGGTGCAGGGGGCCCCCTTCTCCTACGAGCAGTACTTC
>TRBJ2-7|TRBD2|TRBV5-1|-
CASSDLSGSSERKYF
TGCGCCAGCAGCGATCTGAGCGGGAGTAGTGAGAGGAAGTACTTC
>TRBJ2-7|-|TRBV7-9|-
CASSPAGLVTLHEQYF
TGTGCCAGCAGCCCCGCCGGCCTAGTAACCCTCCACGAGCAGTACTTC
>TRBJ2-7|-|TRBV20-1|-
CSARESYEQYF
TGCAGTGCGCGGGAATCCTACGAGCAGTACTTC
>TRBJ2-2|TRBD1|TRBV5-1|-
CASSWGQGPGELFF
TGCGCCAGCAGCTGGGGACAGGGTCCCGGGGAGCTGTTTTTT
>TRBJ2-3|-|TRBV6-5|few
CASSYSTGADTQYF
TGTGCCAGCAGTTACTCTACGGGGGCAGATACGCAGTATTTT
>TRBJ2-3|TRBD2|TRBV7-9|-
CASTGGRDTQYF
TGTGCCAGCACGGGAGGTCGAGATACGCAGTATTTT
>TRBJ2-7|TRBD1|TRBV7-9|few
CASSFGDRVVHEQYF
TGTGCCAGCAGCTTCGGGGACAGGGTGGTCCACGAGCAGTACTTC
>TRBJ2-5|-|TRBV11-2|-
CASSPTSFRETQYF
TGTGCCAGCAGCCCGACTAGTTTTCGAGAGACCCAGTACTTC
>TRBJ1-2|-|TRBV29-1|-
CSVEDSSYGYTF
TGCAGCGTTGAAGACAGTTCCTATGGCTACACCTTC
>TRBJ1-1|-|TRBV7-9|-
CASSLSPGQGKVEAFF
TGTGCCAGCAGCTTATCCCCTGGGCAGGGGAAGGTTGAAGCTTTCTTT
>TRBJ2-7|TRBD1|TRBV27|-
CASSRTGSSYEQYF
TGTGCCAGCAGTCGGACAGGGAGCTCCTACGAGCAGTACTTC
>TRBJ1-1|-|TRBV5-1|-
CASSLDPGEAFF
TGCGCCAGCAGCTTGGATCCCGGTGAAGCTTTCTTT
>TRBJ2-7|TRBD1|TRBV29-1|few
CSVVQGAIGYEQYF
TGCAGCGTTGTGCAGGGGGCGATAGGCTACGAGCAGTACTTC
>TRBJ2-5|TRBD2|TRBV19|-
CASSTTSGEETQYF
TGTGCCAGTAGTACGACTAGCGGGGAAGAGACCCAGTACTTC
>TRBJ1-2|-|TRBV7-9|few
CASSLAEVRVGTYYGYTF
TGTGCCAGCAGCTTAGCCGAAGTCAGGGTAGGAACGTACTATGGCTACACCTTC
>TRBJ2-6|TRBD2|TRBV5-6|-
CASSLEGGGGGANVLTF
TGTGCCAGCAGCTTGGAAGGCGGGGGTGGAGGGGCCAACGTCCTGACTTTC
>TRBJ1-3|TRBD1|TRBV15|-
CATSPRQGFTSGNTIYF
TGTGCCACCAGCCCAAGACAGGGGTTTACTTCAGGAAACACCATATATTTT
>TRBJ2-3|TRBD2|TRBV7-6|-
CASSLLAGGGTDTQYF
TGTGCCAGCAGCCTACTAGCGGGAGGAGGCACAGATACGCAGTATTTT